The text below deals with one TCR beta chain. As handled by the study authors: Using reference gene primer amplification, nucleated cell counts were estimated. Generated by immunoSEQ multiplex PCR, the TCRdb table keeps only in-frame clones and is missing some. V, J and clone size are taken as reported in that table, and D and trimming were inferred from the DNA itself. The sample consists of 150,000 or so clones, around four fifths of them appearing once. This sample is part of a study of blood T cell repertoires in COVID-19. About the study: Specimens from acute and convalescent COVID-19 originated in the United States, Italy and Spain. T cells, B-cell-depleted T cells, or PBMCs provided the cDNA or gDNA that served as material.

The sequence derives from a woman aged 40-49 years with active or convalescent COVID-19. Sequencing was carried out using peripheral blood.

This chain's CDR3 is CATESRGREGYGYTF. For the CDR3, the DNA is TGTGCCACCGAAAGTCGGGGCAGGGAGGGCTATGGCTACACCTTC. The J gene is TRBJ1-2, the V gene TRBV28, with a possible D match to TRBD1 (5 bases). Germline V lookup: CDR1 MDHEN, CDR2 SYDVKM. The V end lost 10 bases, the J end lost 4 bases, and 22 bases lay between the germline ends. The CDR3 sequence is 15 residues long.